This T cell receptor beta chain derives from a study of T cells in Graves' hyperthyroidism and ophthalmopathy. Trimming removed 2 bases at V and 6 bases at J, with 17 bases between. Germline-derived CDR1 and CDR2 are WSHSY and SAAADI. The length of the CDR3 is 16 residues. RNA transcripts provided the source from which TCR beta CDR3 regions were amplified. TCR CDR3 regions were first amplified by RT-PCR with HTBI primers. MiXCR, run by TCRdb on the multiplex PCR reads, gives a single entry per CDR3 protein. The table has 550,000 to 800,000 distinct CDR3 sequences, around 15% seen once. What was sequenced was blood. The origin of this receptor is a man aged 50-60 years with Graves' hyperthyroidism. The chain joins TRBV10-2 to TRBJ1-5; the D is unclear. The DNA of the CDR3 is TGCGCCAGCAGTGAGCCCCCGAGCCCGAGCGGTCAGCCCCAGCATTTT. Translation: CASSEPPSPSGQPQHF.